Included here is one T cell receptor beta chain sequence, with context. Antigen specificity is unknown. This sample was taken from a study of cytomegalovirus exposure and HLA in healthy donors. Across the study: The roughly 660 first-cohort repertoires shared a platform with the roughly 120 validation repertoires, as reported in a later analysis.

The method was immunoSEQ multiplex PCR; TCRdb's version includes in-frame clones alone and lacks a portion of them. The profile covers about 120,000 clones, with about 83% appearing a single time and roughly 2% taken by the ten largest. The V gene's germline CDR1 is MGHRA and CDR2 YSYEKL. V shed 4 bases and J 1 base; nucleotides not matched to a gene: 4. The CDR3 is 15 amino acids. The study, taken as a whole, reports: CMV antigen specificity of a few CMV-associated chains was confirmed in vitro. Among TCR sequences, most were rare, though some public TCRs appeared in many donors.

This clonotype originated in a woman aged 25 to 39 in good health and CMV-seronegative. The chain is built from TRBV4-1 and TRBJ2-1; 7 bases are a match to TRBD2. Sequencing was performed on PBMCs. CDR3 amino acids: CASSLGRGSYNEQFF. The CDR3 nucleotides read TGCGCCAGCAGCCTGGGGAGGGGATCCTACAATGAGCAGTTCTTC.